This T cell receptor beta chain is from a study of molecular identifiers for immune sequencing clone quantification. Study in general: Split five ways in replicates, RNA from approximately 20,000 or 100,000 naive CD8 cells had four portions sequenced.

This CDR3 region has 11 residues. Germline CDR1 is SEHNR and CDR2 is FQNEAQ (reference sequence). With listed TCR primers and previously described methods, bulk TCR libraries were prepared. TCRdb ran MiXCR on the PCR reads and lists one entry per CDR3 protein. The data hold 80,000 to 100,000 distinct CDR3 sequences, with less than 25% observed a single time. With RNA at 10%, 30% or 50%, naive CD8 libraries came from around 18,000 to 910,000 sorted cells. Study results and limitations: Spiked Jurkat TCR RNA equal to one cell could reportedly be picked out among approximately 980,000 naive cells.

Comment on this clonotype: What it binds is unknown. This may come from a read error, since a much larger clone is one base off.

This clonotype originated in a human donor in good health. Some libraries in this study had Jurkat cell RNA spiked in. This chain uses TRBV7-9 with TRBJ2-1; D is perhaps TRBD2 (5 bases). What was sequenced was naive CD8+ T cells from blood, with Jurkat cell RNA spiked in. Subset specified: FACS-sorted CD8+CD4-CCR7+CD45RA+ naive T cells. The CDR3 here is CASSLGEGKIF. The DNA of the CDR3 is TGTGCCAGCAGCTTAGGAGAGGGCAAGATCTTC.